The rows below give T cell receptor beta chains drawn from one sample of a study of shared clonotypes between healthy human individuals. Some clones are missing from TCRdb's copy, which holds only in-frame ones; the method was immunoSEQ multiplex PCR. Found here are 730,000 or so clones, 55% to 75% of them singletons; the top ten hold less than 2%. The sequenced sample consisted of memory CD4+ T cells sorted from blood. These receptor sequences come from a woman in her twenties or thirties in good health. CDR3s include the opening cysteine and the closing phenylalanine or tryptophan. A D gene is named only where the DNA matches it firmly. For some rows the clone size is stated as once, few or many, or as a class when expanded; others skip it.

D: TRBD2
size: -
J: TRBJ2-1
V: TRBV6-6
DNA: TGTGCCAGCAGCCTAGACCTAGCGGGAGAGTTCTTC
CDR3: CASSLDLAGEFF

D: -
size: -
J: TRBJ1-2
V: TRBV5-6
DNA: TGTGCCAGCAGCCCCGGGGGATACTATGGCTACACCTTC
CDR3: CASSPGGYYGYTF

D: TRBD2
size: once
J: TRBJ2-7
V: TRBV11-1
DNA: TGTGCCAGCAGCTTCGGGAGGGGTGCGCCCTACGAGCAGTACTTC
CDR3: CASSFGRGAPYEQYF

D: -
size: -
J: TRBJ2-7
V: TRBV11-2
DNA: TGTGCCAGCAGCTTAGAGTTACTCGCTACCTACGAGCAGTACTTC
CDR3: CASSLELLATYEQYF

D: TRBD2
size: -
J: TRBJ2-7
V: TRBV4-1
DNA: TGCGCCAGCAGCCGGACTAGCGGGAGGCTGTCCTACGAGCAGTACTTC
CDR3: CASSRTSGRLSYEQYF

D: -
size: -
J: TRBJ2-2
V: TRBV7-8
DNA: TGTGCCAGCAGCTTTTTCTTACAGGCTAACACCGGGGAGCTGTTTTTT
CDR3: CASSFFLQANTGELFF

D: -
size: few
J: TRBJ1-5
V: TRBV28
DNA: TGTGCCAGCAGTTTCCCCTTGAGCAATCAGCCCCAGCATTTT
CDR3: CASSFPLSNQPQHF

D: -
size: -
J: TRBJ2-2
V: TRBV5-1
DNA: TGCGCCAGCACCTCGACGGTGAACACCGGGGAGCTGTTTTTT
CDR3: CASTSTVNTGELFF

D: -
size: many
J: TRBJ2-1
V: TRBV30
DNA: TGTGCCTGGAGTGTTACGGGAAGCTCCTACAATGAGCAGTTCTTC
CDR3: CAWSVTGSSYNEQFF

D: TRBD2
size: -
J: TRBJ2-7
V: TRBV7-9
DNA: TGTGCCAGCAGCTTAGCTGGGAGGGGTGCTAGCTCCTACGAGCAGTACTTC
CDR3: CASSLAGRGASSYEQYF

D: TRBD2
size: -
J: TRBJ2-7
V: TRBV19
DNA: TGTGCCAGTAGGACTCGGACTAGCGGCTCCTACGAGCAGTACTTC
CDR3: CASRTRTSGSYEQYF